This passage covers 4 T cell receptor beta chains from one sample sequenced in a study of OX40 agonist ivuxolimab in advanced cancers. Assay used: immunoSEQ multiplex PCR; TCRdb lists only in-frame clones, some missing. The table records 80,000 to 100,000 clones, under 95% of them present only once. This material consisted of CD4+ or CD8+ T cells sorted from blood, taken in a trial of the OX40 agonist ivuxolimab. Receptor source: an adult with an advanced solid tumor such as melanoma, head and neck, liver or kidney cancer.

The rearrangement joins TRBV15 to TRBJ2-3; no clear D gene. Germline V gene sequence: CDR1 LNHNV, CDR2 YYDKDF (reference sequence). The CDR3 covers 14 residues. Trimming left V 5 bases short and J 4 bases short, with 13 bases between. The CDR3 here is CATSGWVIADTQYF. CDR3 nucleotide sequence: TGTGCCACCAGCGGATGGGTGATTGCAGATACGCAGTATTTT.

This chain uses TRBV30 with TRBJ2-7; TRBD2 matches 9 bases. The CDR3 consists of 18 residues. V shed 1 base and J 1 base; nucleotides not matched to a gene: 14. Germline CDR1 reads GTSNPN; CDR2 reads SVGIG (reference sequence). CDR3 bases: TGTGCCTGGAGTGCCCTTGCGGGAGGGCCCTCTATTTCCTACGAGCAGTACTTC. Translating gives CAWSALAGGPSISYEQYF.

This clone was detected once. The V call is TRBV27, the J call TRBJ2-7, with D possibly TRBD2 on 6 matching bases. The CDR3 runs to 16 residues. CDR1 and CDR2 from the germline V gene are MNHEY and SMNVEV (reference sequence). Trimming pared 3 bases from V and 1 base from J, leaving 16 bases between. The CDR3 reads CASSFGLAVASYEQYF. CDR3 DNA: TGTGCCAGCAGTTTTGGGTTAGCGGTCGCTTCCTACGAGCAGTACTTC.

This sequence joins TRBV29-1 and TRBJ1-2; TRBD1 matches 7 bases. Germline lookup yields CDR1 SQVTM and CDR2 ANQGSEA. This CDR3 is 13 amino acids long. Trimming removed 6 bases from V and 8 bases from J; junction bases left unmatched: 12. The CDR3 DNA is TGCAGCGTGGCCGGGGGACAGTCTGTAGGCTACACCTTC. It is translated as CSVAGGQSVGYTF.